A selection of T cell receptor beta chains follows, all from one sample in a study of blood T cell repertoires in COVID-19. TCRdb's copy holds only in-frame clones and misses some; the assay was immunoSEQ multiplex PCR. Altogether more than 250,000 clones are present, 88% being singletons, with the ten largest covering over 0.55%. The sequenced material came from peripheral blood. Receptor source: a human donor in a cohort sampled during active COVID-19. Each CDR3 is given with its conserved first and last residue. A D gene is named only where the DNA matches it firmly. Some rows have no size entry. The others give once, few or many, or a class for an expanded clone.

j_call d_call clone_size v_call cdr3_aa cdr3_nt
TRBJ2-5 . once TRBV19 CASMGRNLNQETQYF TGTGCCAGTATGGGCCGCAACTTAAACCAAGAGACCCAGTACTTC
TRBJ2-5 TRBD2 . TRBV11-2 CASSYHGIAGGQETQYF TGTGCCAGCAGCTACCATGGTATAGCGGGGGGGCAAGAGACCCAGTACTTC
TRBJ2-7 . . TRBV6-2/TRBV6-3 CASSQGNEQYF TGTGCCAGCAGTCAGGGCAACGAGCAGTACTTC
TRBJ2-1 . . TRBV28 CASSPSRGEQFF TGTGCCAGCAGTCCCAGCAGAGGTGAGCAGTTCTTC
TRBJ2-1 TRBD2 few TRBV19 CASGLAGYNEQFF TGTGCCAGTGGACTAGCGGGATACAATGAGCAGTTCTTC
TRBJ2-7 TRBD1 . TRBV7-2 CASTPVGGIVGEQYF TGTGCCAGCACCCCGGTAGGGGGCATCGTCGGCGAGCAGTACTTC
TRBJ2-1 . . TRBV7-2 CASSRKLRTGSYNEQFF TGTGCCAGCAGCCGCAAGCTTCGGACGGGGTCCTACAATGAGCAGTTCTTC
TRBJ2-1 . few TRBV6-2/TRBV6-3 CASSYHASYNEQFF TGTGCCAGCAGTTACCATGCGTCCTACAATGAGCAGTTCTTC
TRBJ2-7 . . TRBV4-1 CASSQSTVTGSGEQYF TGCGCCAGCAGCCAATCAACCGTGACAGGTTCGGGCGAGCAGTACTTC
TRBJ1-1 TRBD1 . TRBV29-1 CSGGQTNTEAFF TGCAGCGGGGGACAGACGAACACTGAAGCTTTCTTT
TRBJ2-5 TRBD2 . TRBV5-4 CASTSAGQETQYF TGTGCCAGCACCTCAGCGGGACAAGAGACCCAGTACTTC
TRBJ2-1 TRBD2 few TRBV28 CASSSGLALVGFF TGTGCCAGCAGTTCGGGACTAGCTCTCGTGGGTTTCTTC
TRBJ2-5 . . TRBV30 CAWGRGTQYF TGTGCCTGGGGTCGGGGGACCCAGTACTTC
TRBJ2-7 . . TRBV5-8 CASSLGFRGAYEQYF TGTGCCAGCAGCTTGGGATTTAGGGGTGCATACGAGCAGTACTTC
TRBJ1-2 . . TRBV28 CASRGGRGPHYGYTF TGTGCCAGCAGGGGGGGGAGAGGGCCGCACTATGGCTACACCTTC
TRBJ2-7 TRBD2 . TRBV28 CASKTSGVYEQYF TGTGCCAGCAAGACTAGCGGTGTCTACGAGCAGTACTTC
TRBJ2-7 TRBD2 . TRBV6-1 CASSDSGGPYPGEQYF TGTGCCAGCAGTGATTCGGGGGGTCCCTATCCGGGCGAGCAGTACTTC
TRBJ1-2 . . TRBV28 CASSLGEDYGYTF TGTGCCAGCAGTTTAGGGGAGGACTATGGCTACACCTTC
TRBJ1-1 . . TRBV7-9 CASSLPGSPVEAFF TGTGCCAGCAGCTTACCCGGGAGCCCAGTTGAAGCTTTCTTT
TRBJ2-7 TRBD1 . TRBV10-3 CAITSDRDYEQYF TGTGCCATCACTTCTGACAGGGACTACGAGCAGTACTTC
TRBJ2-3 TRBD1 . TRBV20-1 CSAETGDTQYF TGCAGTGCTGAGACAGGGGATACGCAGTATTTT
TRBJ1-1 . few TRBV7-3 CASSLNGGTSDTEAFF TGTGCCAGCAGCTTAAATGGGGGGACCTCGGACACTGAAGCTTTCTTT
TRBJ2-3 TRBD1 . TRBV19 CANVTGGALDTDTQYF TGTGCCAACGTGACAGGGGGCGCGTTGGACACAGATACGCAGTATTTT
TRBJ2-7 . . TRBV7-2 CASSSSRRLGREQYF TGTGCCAGCAGCTCCTCTAGACGACTAGGGCGCGAGCAGTACTTC
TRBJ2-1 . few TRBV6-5 CASSYEIYNEQFF TGTGCCAGCAGTTACGAGATCTACAATGAGCAGTTCTTC
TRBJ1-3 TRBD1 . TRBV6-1 CASSGPGQGPSGNTIYF TGTGCCAGCAGTGGGCCGGGACAGGGTCCCTCTGGAAACACCATATATTTT
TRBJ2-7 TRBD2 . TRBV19 CASSIGLAPRYEQYF TGTGCCAGTAGTATAGGACTAGCTCCCAGGTACGAGCAGTACTTC
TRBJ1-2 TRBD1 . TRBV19 CASSVTGTGVYGYTF TGTGCCAGTAGTGTAACCGGGACAGGGGTCTATGGCTACACCTTC
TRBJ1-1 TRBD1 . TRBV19 CAISTGLGTEAFF TGTGCCATCTCGACAGGGTTGGGCACTGAAGCTTTCTTT
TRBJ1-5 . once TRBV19 CASSYTGGLTNQPQHF TGTGCCAGTAGTTATACGGGGGGTCTTACTAATCAGCCCCAGCATTTT
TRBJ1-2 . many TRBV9 CASSRQGLSGYTF TGTGCCAGCAGTAGGCAGGGGTTAAGTGGCTACACCTTC
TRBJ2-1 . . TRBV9 CASSVGIGGLSSYNEQFF TGTGCCAGCAGCGTAGGAATCGGCGGCCTTAGCTCCTACAATGAGCAGTTCTTC
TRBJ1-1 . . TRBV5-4 CASTNGGLNTEAFF TGTGCCAGCACCAACGGGGGGTTGAACACTGAAGCTTTCTTT
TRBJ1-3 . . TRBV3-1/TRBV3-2 CASSIQGNTIYF TGTGCCAGCAGCATACAGGGTAACACCATATATTTT